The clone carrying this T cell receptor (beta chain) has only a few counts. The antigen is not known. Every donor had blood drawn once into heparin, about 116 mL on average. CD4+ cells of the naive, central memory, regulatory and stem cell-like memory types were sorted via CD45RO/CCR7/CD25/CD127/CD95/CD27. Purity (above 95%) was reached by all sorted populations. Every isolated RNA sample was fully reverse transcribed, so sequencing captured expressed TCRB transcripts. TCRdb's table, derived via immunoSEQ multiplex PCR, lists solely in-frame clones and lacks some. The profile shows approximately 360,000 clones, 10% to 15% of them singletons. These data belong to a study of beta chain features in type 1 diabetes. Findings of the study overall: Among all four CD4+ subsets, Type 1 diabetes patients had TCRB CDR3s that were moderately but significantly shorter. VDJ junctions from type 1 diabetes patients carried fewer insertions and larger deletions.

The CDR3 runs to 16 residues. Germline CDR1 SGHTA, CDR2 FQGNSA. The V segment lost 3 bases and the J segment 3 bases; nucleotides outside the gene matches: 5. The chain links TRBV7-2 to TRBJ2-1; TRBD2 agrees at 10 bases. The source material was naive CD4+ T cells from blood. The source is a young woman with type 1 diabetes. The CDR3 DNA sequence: TGTGCCAGCAGCTTTGGACTAGCGGCCCTCTACAATGAGCAGTTCTTC. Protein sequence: CASSFGLAALYNEQFF.